The T cell receptor beta chain described here comes from a study of T cells after yellow fever vaccination. In this sample, this clonotype turned up many times. Its antigen remains unknown. CDR1 and CDR2 from the germline V gene are DFQATT and SNEGSKA (reference sequence). Trimming left V 5 bases short and J 1 base short, with 12 bases between. This CDR3 has 14 residues. The study made its TCR cDNA through 5'RACE template switching. That step introduced a universal primer site along with UMIs. TCRdb fed the 5' RACE reads into MiXCR, producing one record per CDR3 protein. The table has approximately 250,000 distinct CDR3 sequences, 6.5% to 7.5% seen once. Whole-study findings and limits: Post-booster repertoires contained most primary-vaccination clones again (roughly 95% CD4, 88% CD8). The CD4 and CD8 compartments had a small share of their clonotypes in common.

The chain employs TRBV20-1 and TRBJ1-3; D gene ambiguous. The sequencing used CD4+ T cells sorted from PBMCs, collected on the day of the yellow fever booster vaccination. The clonotype comes from a man aged 30 to 45 who received the YFV17D yellow fever vaccine. CDR3 nucleotides: TGCAGTGCTCGCGTGCCGGGTTCTGGAAACACCATATATTTT. It is translated as CSARVPGSGNTIYF.